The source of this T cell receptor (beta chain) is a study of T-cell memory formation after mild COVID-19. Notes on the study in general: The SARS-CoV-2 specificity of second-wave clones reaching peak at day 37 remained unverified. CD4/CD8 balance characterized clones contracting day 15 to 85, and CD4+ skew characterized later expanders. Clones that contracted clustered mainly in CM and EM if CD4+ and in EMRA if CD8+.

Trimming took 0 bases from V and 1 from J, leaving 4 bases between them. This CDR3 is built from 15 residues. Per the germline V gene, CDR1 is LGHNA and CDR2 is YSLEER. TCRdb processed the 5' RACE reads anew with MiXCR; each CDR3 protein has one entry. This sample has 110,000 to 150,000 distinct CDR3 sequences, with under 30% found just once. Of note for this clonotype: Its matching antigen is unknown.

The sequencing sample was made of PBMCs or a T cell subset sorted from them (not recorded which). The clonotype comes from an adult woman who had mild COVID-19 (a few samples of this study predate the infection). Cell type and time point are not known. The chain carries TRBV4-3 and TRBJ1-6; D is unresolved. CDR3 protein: CASSQEESYNSPLHF. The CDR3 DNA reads TGCGCCAGCAGCCAAGAGGAGTCCTATAATTCACCCCTCCACTTT.